One and the same sample provided the 2 T cell receptor beta chains below, sequenced in a study of human T cells and chemical hapten exposure. TCRdb passed the RACE reads through MiXCR, listing each CDR3 protein once. The sample includes some 170,000 distinct CDR3 sequences, approximately 20% of them seen just once. As for time point: patch test 1, 2 weeks after DPC sensitization. Indicated treatment: therapeutic diphenylcyclopropenone sensitization with weekly scalp DPC. The sample in question was whole blood, obtained in connection with sensitization to the hapten diphenylcyclopropenone (DPC). Receptors were obtained from a woman between 45 and 65 years old with alopecia areata. Some clones in this sample may be carry-over from other donors' samples.

The genes are TRBV28 and TRBJ2-5, with 10 nucleotides matching TRBD1. Germline trimming cut 6 bases from V and 5 bases from J; bases unmatched to any gene: 9. The CDR3 extends over 15 amino acids. In germline, CDR1 is MDHEN, CDR2 SYDVKM. The CDR3 DNA is TGTGCCAGCAGCTCAGGACAGGGGGTTTTCGAGACCCAGTACTTC. It yields the protein CASSSGQGVFETQYF.

The CDR3 protein is CASSGTILNRGYNEQFF. As DNA, the CDR3 is TGTGCCAGCAGCGGGACTATACTTAATCGTGGCTACAATGAGCAGTTCTTC. V usage is TRBV9 and J usage is TRBJ2-1; possibly TRBD2 for D (6 bases). The CDR3 covers 17 residues. Trimming took 3 bases from V and 3 from J, leaving 19 bases between them. Germline V gene lookup returns CDR1 SGDLS and CDR2 YYNGEE.